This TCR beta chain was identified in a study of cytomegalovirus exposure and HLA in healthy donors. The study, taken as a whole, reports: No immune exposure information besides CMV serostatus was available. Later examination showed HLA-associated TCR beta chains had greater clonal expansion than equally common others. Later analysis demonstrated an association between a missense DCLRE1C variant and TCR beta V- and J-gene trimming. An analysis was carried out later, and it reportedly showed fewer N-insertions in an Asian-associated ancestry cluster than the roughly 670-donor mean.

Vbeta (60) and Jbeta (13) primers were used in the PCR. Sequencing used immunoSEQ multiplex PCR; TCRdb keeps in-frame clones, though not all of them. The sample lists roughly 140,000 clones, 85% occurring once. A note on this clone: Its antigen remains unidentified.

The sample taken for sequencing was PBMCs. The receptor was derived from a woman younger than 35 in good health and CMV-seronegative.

This chain's CDR3 is CASSRGTGGEETQYF. The CDR3 DNA follows: TGCGCCAGCAGCAGGGGGACAGGGGGAGAAGAGACCCAGTACTTC. The chain couples TRBV5-1 to TRBJ2-5, with 11 positions matching TRBD1. CDR3 length: 15 residues. V lost 4 bases and J lost 3; bases outside the gene matches: 5. The germline V gene has CDR1 SGHRS and CDR2 YFSETQ.